The source of this T cell receptor beta chain is a study of blood T cell repertoires in COVID-19. In the original workflow: Scientists estimated how many nucleated cells there were by amplifying reference gene primers. The data were produced by immunoSEQ multiplex PCR, yet TCRdb's version contains in-frame clones alone and is incomplete. V and J calls and clone size follow that table, whereas D and trimming were derived from the DNA. The table lists approximately 32,000 clones, approximately 91% of them singletons. Trimming took 5 bases from V and 6 from J, leaving 7 bases between them. This CDR3 has 12 residues. Germline V gene data show CDR1 as MGHRA and CDR2 as YSYEKL.

The specimen was peripheral blood. This TCR came from a man in his fifties or sixties with acute or convalescent COVID-19. This rearrangement joins TRBV4-1 to TRBJ1-4; weak D call: TRBD1 (5 bases). CDR3 DNA: TGCGCCAGCAGCGGAGGGGATGAAAAACTGTTTTTT. It is translated as CASSGGDEKLFF.